This TCR beta chain emerged from a study of cytomegalovirus exposure and HLA in healthy donors. PCR involved 60 Vbeta and 13 Jbeta primers. Clones were read by immunoSEQ multiplex PCR, and TCRdb kept only the in-frame ones, dropping some. The table shows around 200,000 clones, with approximately 70% occurring only once. Notes on the study in general: TRBV6-2, TRBV6-3 and some other V segments were excluded as indistinguishable. Associated with cytomegalovirus, according to the listing, were some 150 TCR beta chains. Specificity for CMV antigens was confirmed in vitro for a few of the CMV-associated chains.

Trimming stripped 2 bases from V and 2 bases from J, with 7 bases between. The germline CDR1 and CDR2 sequences are SEHNR and FQNEAQ (reference sequence). The CDR3 totals 13 residues. To note about this clone: What it binds is not known.

The sequence was obtained from a man aged 35 to 55 in good health and CMV-seropositive. The sequencing input was PBMCs. The V and J genes are TRBV7-9 and TRBJ2-7; D ambiguous. The CDR3 here is CASSLSVAYEQYF. The CDR3 DNA is TGTGCCAGCAGCTTATCTGTAGCCTACGAGCAGTACTTC. The full variable domain, rest sourced from reference TRBV7-9 and TRBJ2-7, is DTGVSQNPRHKITKRGQNVTFRCDPISEHNRLYWYRQTLGQGPEFLTYFQNEAQLEKSRLLSDRFSAERPKGSFSTLEIQRTEQGDSAMYLCASSLSVAYEQYFGPGTRLTVT.